This TCR beta chain was captured by sequencing in a study of shared clonotypes between healthy human individuals. Deep-level assay runs were performed. The table came from immunoSEQ multiplex PCR; TCRdb's copy has only in-frame clones and leaves some out. The sample has fewer than 1.8 million clones; approximately 98.5% are singletons. The TCR was taken from a man aged 25 to 45 in good health. Input material: naive CD4+ T cells sorted from blood. The subset was: CD45RA+ positively selected.

Written as DNA, the CDR3 is TGCGCCAGCAGCTTAGGGGTTTTTGGGAGCACAGATACGCAGTATTTT. This translates into CASSLGVFGSTDTQYF. The chain joins TRBV5-1 to TRBJ2-3, with D perhaps matching TRBD1 (5 bases). V was shortened by 2 bases and J by 0 bases, with 13 bases between the two germline ends. Germline V gene sequence: CDR1 SGHRS, CDR2 YFSETQ. This CDR3 has 16 residues. Complete variable domain (other parts from reference TRBV5-1 and TRBJ2-3): KAGVTQTPRYLIKTRGQQVTLSCSPISGHRSVSWYQQTPGQGLQFLFEYFSETQRNKGNFPGRFSGRQFSNSRSEMNVSTLELGDSALYLCASSLGVFGSTDTQYFGPGTRLTVL.